This passage covers 15 T cell receptor beta chains from one sample sequenced in a study of blood T cell repertoires in COVID-19. The method was immunoSEQ multiplex PCR; TCRdb's version includes in-frame clones alone and lacks a portion of them. The table records 60,000 to 70,000 clones, around 82% of them present only once. Specimen: peripheral blood. Source of these receptors: a man aged 55-75 years with acute or convalescent COVID-19.

The chain carries TRBV19 and TRBJ2-1, with 8 nucleotides matching TRBD2. J gave up 3 bases and V 7 bases, and 8 bases lay outside the gene matches. From germline, CDR1 is LNHDA and CDR2 SQIVND (reference sequence). The CDR3 is 15 residues long. The CDR3 here is CASTVRSGGYNEQFF. CDR3 nucleotides: TGTGCCAGTACCGTGAGGAGCGGGGGCTACAATGAGCAGTTCTTC.

This clone is a singleton in its sample. This chain uses TRBV21-1 with TRBJ1-1; the table's D call, TRBD1, has no DNA check behind it. TRBV21-1 is assigned pseudogene status. The CDR3 extends over 16 amino acids. The CDR3 DNA sequence: TGTGCCAGCAGCGTCCGGACGAGGGGGCACAACACTGAAGCTTTCTTT. This codes for CASSVRTRGHNTEAFF.

The gene calls are TRBV6-5 and TRBJ1-2; 8 bases line up with TRBD1. Losses at the gene ends were 6 bases for V and 4 bases for J; bases not matched to a gene: 4. From germline, CDR1 is MNHEY and CDR2 SVGAGI. The length of the CDR3 is 13 residues. In nucleotides, the CDR3 is TGTGCCAGCAGGTTACAGGGGGGCTATGGCTACACCTTC. Encoded protein: CASRLQGGYGYTF.

This clone was counted only a few times. The V gene is TRBV5-6, the J gene TRBJ1-1; 7 positions match TRBD1. V dropped 2 bases and J dropped 6; count of bases not matched to a gene: 10. The CDR3 has 15 residues. Germline-derived CDR1 and CDR2 are SGHDT and YYEEEE. This chain's CDR3 is CASSLPGQEKSEAFF. The CDR3 DNA reads TGTGCCAGCAGCTTACCAGGACAGGAGAAATCTGAAGCTTTCTTT. The full variable domain, its missing parts supplied by reference TRBV5-6 and TRBJ1-1, is DAGVTQSPTHLIKTRGQQVTLRCSPKSGHDTVSWYQQALGQGPQFIFQYYEEEERQRGNFPDRFSGHQFPNYSSELNVNALLLGDSALYLCASSLPGQEKSEAFFGQGTRLTVV.

This clone was observed a handful of times. The chain combines TRBV5-1 with TRBJ1-5; no clear D. This CDR3 has 15 amino acids. Trimming cost V 0 bases and J 4 bases, with 11 bases left between them. Germline loops: CDR1 SGHRS, CDR2 YFSETQ. CDR3 amino acids: CASSLAGERNQPQHF. The CDR3 DNA reads TGCGCCAGCAGCTTGGCCGGGGAACGAAATCAGCCCCAGCATTTT.

This chain uses TRBV5-1 with TRBJ2-3; D is perhaps TRBD1 (6 bases). Trimming removed 0 bases from V and 4 bases from J, with 21 bases in between. CDR1 is SGHRS, CDR2 YFSETQ, per germline. The CDR3 has 18 residues. In DNA form, the CDR3 reads TGCGCCAGCAGCTTGGCCCCCACAGGGCGCACAACCCCAGATACGCAGTATTTT. This sequence encodes CASSLAPTGRTTPDTQYF.

The genes are TRBV29-1 and TRBJ1-3, with 7 bases identical to TRBD1. Per germline, CDR1 SQVTM and CDR2 ANQGSEA. This CDR3 spans 15 amino acids. Germline trimming cut 5 bases from V and 0 bases from J; bases unmatched to any gene: 7. CDR3 loop: CSVIRGASSGNTIYF. DNA for the CDR3: TGCAGCGTTATCAGGGGGGCATCCTCTGGAAACACCATATATTTT.

The chain recombines TRBV11-2 with TRBJ1-2, with 8 bases that match TRBD1. CDR1 and CDR2 (germline): SGHAT, FQNNGV. V gave up 3 bases and J gave up 0 bases; unmatched junction bases: 12. The CDR3 length is 18 residues. CDR3 loop: CASSFTGTGGRSNYGYTF. Written as DNA, the CDR3 is TGTGCCAGCAGCTTTACCGGGACAGGAGGCCGCTCTAACTATGGCTACACCTTC.

The rearrangement joins TRBV9 to TRBJ1-4; possible D gene TRBD1, 6 bases. The V end was cut by 4 bases, the J end by 7 bases, with 17 bases between. The CDR3 runs to 15 residues. CDR1 is SGDLS and CDR2 is YYNGEE in the germline V gene. The CDR3 region has the DNA TGTGCCAGCAGCCCCCCGGGCAGGGGTACTGAAAAACTGTTTTTT. Encoded protein: CASSPPGRGTEKLFF. The entire variable domain, with the rest obtained from reference TRBV9 and TRBJ1-4, is as follows: DSGVTQTPKHLITATGQRVTLRCSPRSGDLSVYWYQQSLDQGLQFLIQYYNGEERAKGNILERFSAQQFPDLHSELNLSSLELGDSALYFCASSPPGRGTEKLFFGSGTQLSVL.

The J gene is TRBJ2-3, the V gene TRBV19; TRBD2 matches 10 bases. The CDR3 has 16 residues. J gave up 0 bases and V 3 bases, and 3 bases lay outside the gene matches. CDR1 LNHDA and CDR2 SQIVND come from the germline V gene (reference sequence). DNA of the CDR3: TGTGCCAGTAGTATTCCAGCGGGGGGGAGCACAGATACGCAGTATTTT. This translates into CASSIPAGGSTDTQYF.

The V and J genes are TRBV4-3 and TRBJ2-3; the match to TRBD1 covers 7 bases. The CDR3 runs 15 residues. CDR1 LGHNA and CDR2 YSLEER come from the germline V gene. Unmatched junction bases numbered 4, after V lost 0 bases and J lost 4 bases. The CDR3 nucleotides read TGCGCCAGCAGCCAAGATGGGACAGTCGCAGATACGCAGTATTTT. This translates into CASSQDGTVADTQYF.

This clone was detected many times. The genes are TRBV7-2 and TRBJ2-5; maybe TRBD2 (5 bases). CDR3 length: 15 amino acids. V lost 5 bases, J lost 5 bases, and 18 bases lay in between. Germline CDR1 SGHTA, CDR2 FQGNSA. The CDR3 region has the DNA TGTGCCAGCAGCCTTATGGCGACTGGACTGGAGACCCAGTACTTC. It specifies CASSLMATGLETQYF.

The chain couples TRBV1 to TRBJ1-1; the table assigns TRBD1, which was not confirmed against the DNA. TRBV1 is a listed pseudogene. The CDR3 loop spans 10 amino acids. The CDR3 DNA sequence: TGCACCAGCAGCCAAGACAGAGCTTTCTTT. It is translated as CTSSQDRAFF.

The rearrangement joins TRBV7-2 to TRBJ1-4; TRBD1 matches 7 bases. The CDR3 totals 14 residues. The germline CDR1 and CDR2 sequences are SGHTA and FQGNSA. With 3 bases clipped from V and 8 bases from J, the junction kept 6 bases outside the gene matches. The CDR3 bases are TGTGCCAGCAGCTTGTACAGGGGAGGCGAAAAACTGTTTTTT. Translating gives CASSLYRGGEKLFF.

V gene TRBV6-5 combines with J gene TRBJ2-5; 8 nucleotides line up with TRBD1. CDR3 length equals 13 residues. The V segment lost 5 bases and the J segment 4 bases; nucleotides outside the gene matches: 3. Germline values: CDR1 MNHEY, CDR2 SVGAGI. CDR3 sequence: CASSPRGRETQYF. CDR3 coding DNA: TGTGCCAGCAGTCCCAGGGGGCGAGAGACCCAGTACTTC.